This T cell receptor beta chain emerged from a study of blood T cell repertoires in COVID-19. For the study at large: From the United States, Italy and Spain came samples of acute and convalescent COVID-19.

In this sample, this clone turned up once. Sequencing was performed with immunoSEQ multiplex PCR; in TCRdb, only in-frame clones are kept and a portion is missing. Of roughly 120,000 clones in the sample, around 85% were seen once. The sequence was collected from a human donor in a cohort sampled during active COVID-19. The material sequenced was peripheral blood.

DNA of the CDR3: TGTGCCAGTACCATGGGAAACGGGGACTATGGCTACACCTTC. Translated, it gives CASTMGNGDYGYTF. The gene calls are TRBV19 and TRBJ1-2; D remains ambiguous. Germline values: CDR1 LNHDA, CDR2 SQIVND (reference sequence). This CDR3 contains 14 residues. Between the trimmed V and J ends, which lost 7 bases and 3 bases, there was a span of 15 bases.